This paragraph covers one T cell receptor beta chain sequence. The germline V gene encodes CDR1 SGHVS and CDR2 FQNEAQ. V gave up 5 bases and J gave up 1 base, with 26 bases separating them. The length of the CDR3 is 19 residues. Anyone with autoimmune disease history or systemic immunosuppression was excluded. The timepoints at which blood was sampled were baseline, cycle 4 day 1, and cycle 7 day 1. The sample is drawn from a study of OX40 agonist ivuxolimab in advanced cancers. Profiled with immunoSEQ multiplex PCR; TCRdb holds only in-frame clones, not every one. The sample yields approximately 88,000 clones, about 88% seen once.

The clonotype originates from an adult with an advanced solid tumor such as melanoma, head and neck, liver or kidney cancer. The chain has TRBV7-8 and TRBJ1-1; D is possibly TRBD1 (6 bases). Here the sequenced sample was CD4+ or CD8+ T cells sorted from blood, taken in a trial of the OX40 agonist ivuxolimab. CDR3 nucleotide sequence: TGTGCCAGCAGCCATAGGGTAATGGGGACAAGGTCAAGGAACACTGAAGCTTTCTTT. Translation gives CASSHRVMGTRSRNTEAFF.